This TCR beta chain was identified during a study of early T cells in non-severe SARS-CoV-2 infection. Whole-study context: Sequencing of unsorted whole blood was done on bulk RNA, leaving chains unpaired.

This CDR3 comprises 11 residues. Trimming pared 3 bases from V and 14 bases from J, leaving 8 bases between. This clonotype showed up just a few times. TCRdb independently ran MiXCR on the 5' RACE reads; one entry per CDR3 protein. The sample yields about 80,000 distinct CDR3 sequences, 13% to 15% seen once. Specimen: whole blood. The TCR comes from an adult who was a healthcare worker with PCR-confirmed SARS-CoV-2 infection or an uninfected control (not recorded which). The rearrangement links TRBV12-3 or TRBV12-4 to TRBJ1-6; D unclear. The CDR3 coding sequence is TGTGCCAGCAGTTTGGGCATGGCCCTCCACTTT. Protein product: CASSLGMALHF.